A single TCR beta chain is shown here with its context. The antigen remains undetermined. The data originate from a study of OX40 agonist ivuxolimab in advanced cancers. Study details: Patients were treated with ivuxolimab, an agonistic anti-OX40 (CD134) antibody. The dose-escalation cohort was over 65% male, with a mean age of 60 years, ranging roughly 23 to 85. Study-wide findings and caveats: Determination of antigen specificity was not performed for the expanded peripheral T cells.

The assay was immunoSEQ multiplex PCR, and TCRdb's table has in-frame clones only and misses some. Among 60,000 to 80,000 clones, roughly 80% were seen once, and the ten largest hold more than 4%. No patient had autoimmune disease or received systemic immunosuppression. The sequence was obtained from an adult with an advanced solid tumor such as melanoma, head and neck, liver or kidney cancer. The source material was CD4+ or CD8+ T cells sorted from blood, sampled in a trial of the OX40 agonist ivuxolimab.

CDR3 loop: CASSLTGLYSNQPQHF. The CDR3, as DNA: TGTGCCAGCAGCCTAACAGGGCTCTATAGCAATCAGCCCCAGCATTTT. The chain employs TRBV27 and TRBJ1-5; tentative D call: TRBD1 (6 bases). V was trimmed by 6 bases and J by 0 bases, leaving 15 bases between them. Germline CDR1 MNHEY, CDR2 SMNVEV (reference sequence). The CDR3 has 16 residues.